This T cell receptor (beta chain) was sequenced for a study of OX40 agonist ivuxolimab in advanced cancers. General study points: Still undetermined is the antigen specificity of the expanded peripheral T cells.

Germline-derived CDR1 and CDR2 are SGDLS and YYNGEE. The CDR3 sequence is 16 residues long. V lost 3 bases to trimming and J lost 3 bases; unmatched junction nucleotides: 8. On this clone: The antigen is not known.

Libraries were prepared by immunoSEQ multiplex PCR; TCRdb keeps only in-frame clonotypes and omits some of them. This table holds over 60,000 clones, approximately 94% found once. The material sequenced was CD4+ or CD8+ T cells sorted from blood, taken in a trial of the OX40 agonist ivuxolimab. The clonotype originates from an adult with an advanced solid tumor such as melanoma, head and neck, liver or kidney cancer. This chain connects TRBV9 to TRBJ2-5; 10 nucleotides line up with TRBD2. This chain's CDR3 is CASSASPLAGEETQYF. Written as DNA, the CDR3 is TGTGCCAGCAGCGCCTCTCCTCTAGCGGGGGAAGAGACCCAGTACTTC.